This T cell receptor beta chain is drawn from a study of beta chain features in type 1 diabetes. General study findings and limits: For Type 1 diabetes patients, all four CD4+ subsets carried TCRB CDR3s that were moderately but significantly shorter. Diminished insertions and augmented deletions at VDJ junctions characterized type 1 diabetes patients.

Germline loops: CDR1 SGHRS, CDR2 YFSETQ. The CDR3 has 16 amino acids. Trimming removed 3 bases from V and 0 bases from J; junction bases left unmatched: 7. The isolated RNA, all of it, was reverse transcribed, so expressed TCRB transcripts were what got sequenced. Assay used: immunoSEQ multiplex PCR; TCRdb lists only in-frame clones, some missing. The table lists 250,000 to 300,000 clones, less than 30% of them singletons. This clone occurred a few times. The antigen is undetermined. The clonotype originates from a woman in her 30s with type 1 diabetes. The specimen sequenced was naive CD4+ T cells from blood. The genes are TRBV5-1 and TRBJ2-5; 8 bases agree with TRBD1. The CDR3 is CASSWSPRGHQETQYF. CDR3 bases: TGCGCCAGCAGCTGGAGCCCCAGGGGGCACCAAGAGACCCAGTACTTC.